This T cell receptor beta chain was documented in a study of shared clonotypes between healthy human individuals. Study findings and constraints: The sharing of 5% to 5.5% of naive CD4 clonotypes was seen across several donors. Among non-shared clonotypes, generation probabilities were lower than among those shared by all four donors.

This clone came up once. The antigen is undetermined. At the DNA level, this CDR3 is encoded by other sequences in the same sample as well. Germline V CDR1 and CDR2: SGHRS, YFSETQ. The CDR3 is 14 amino acids. V gave up 2 bases and J gave up 3 bases; unmatched junction bases: 1. The sorted-subset replicate PCRs were given around 200 ng DNA, which is 30,000 or so T cell genomes. Only in-frame clones appear in the TCRdb table, and some are missing; sequencing was by immunoSEQ multiplex PCR. The data hold 2 million to 3 million clones, with more than 85% observed a single time. The sequence was obtained from a man younger than 35 in good health. Some clones in this sample may be carry-over from other donors' samples. This chain connects TRBV5-1 to TRBJ2-5; 10 bases agree with TRBD2. Specimen: naive CD4+ T cells from PBMCs. Subset defined: CD45RA+ positively selected. In DNA, the CDR3 is TGCGCCAGCAGCTTTACTAGCGGGAAAGAGACCCAGTACTTC. Translated, it gives CASSFTSGKETQYF. Full variable domain (outside the CDR3, taken from reference TRBV5-1 and TRBJ2-5): KAGVTQTPRYLIKTRGQQVTLSCSPISGHRSVSWYQQTPGQGLQFLFEYFSETQRNKGNFPGRFSGRQFSNSRSEMNVSTLELGDSALYLCASSFTSGKETQYFGPGTRLLVL.